This T cell receptor beta chain was documented in a study of beta chain features in type 1 diabetes. Regarding the study as a whole: Type 1 diabetes patients showed a moderate but significant shortening of TCRB CDR3s in all four CD4+ subsets. A closer apparent resemblance between naive, central memory and Treg TCRB repertoires was seen in patients than in healthy donors.

CD45RO/CCR7/CD25/CD127/CD95/CD27 separated CD4+ naive, central memory, regulatory and stem cell-like memory cells by sorting. About this clone itself: Its antigen is unidentified.

Expressed TCRB transcripts were sequenced, since all the RNA that had been isolated was reverse transcribed. Assay: immunoSEQ multiplex PCR; the TCRdb copy retains only in-frame clones and omits some. The sample lists around 250,000 clones; approximately 25% were seen once. This clonotype was sampled from a woman aged 25 to 39 with type 1 diabetes. Sequencing used naive CD4+ T cells from blood.

The CDR3 DNA reads as TGTGCCAGCAGAACAGAGGGATACGAGCAGTACTTC. This encodes CASRTEGYEQYF. V usage is TRBV28 and J usage is TRBJ2-7; TRBD2 is a possible D gene (5 bases). Germline-derived CDR1 and CDR2 are MDHEN and SYDVKM. The CDR3 spans 12 residues. Deletions cut 6 bases from V and 4 bases from J, with 10 bases between.